This T cell receptor beta chain was recovered during a study of prognosis after radiotherapy for stage I lung cancer. The genomic DNA TCR beta CDR3 region underwent two rounds of multiplex PCR. First-round PCR amplification was performed with primers specific to each TRBV and TRBJ gene. One entry per CDR3 protein, called by TCRdb with MiXCR from the multiplex PCR reads. The sample lists tens of thousands of distinct CDR3 sequences, about a third occurring once. The CDR3 is made up of 15 amino acids. Deletions cut 1 base from V and 3 bases from J, with 11 bases between. Germline CDR1 SGHRS, CDR2 YFSETQ.

The chain is built from TRBV5-1 and TRBJ2-1, with D perhaps TRBD1 (6 bases). The origin of this receptor is a donor over 45 with non-small cell lung cancer. The material sequenced was PBMCs, taken before or after stereotactic body radiation therapy (not recorded which). The CDR3 DNA follows: TGCGCCAGCAGCTTGTGGTCAGGGGTCTACAATGAGCAGTTCTTC. This gives the protein CASSLWSGVYNEQFF.